This passage covers 25 T cell receptor beta chains from one sample sequenced in a study of blood T cell repertoires in COVID-19. Data came from immunoSEQ multiplex PCR; TCRdb stores just in-frame clones and leaves some out. The table has roughly 92,000 clones, over 75% seen once. The sample was peripheral blood. The receptors were gathered from a human donor with acute or convalescent COVID-19. The donor label of this sample is uncertain.

The chain is built from TRBV20-1 and TRBJ2-5; the D gene could be TRBD1 or TRBD2 (5 bases each). V lost 3 bases and J lost 1, with 15 bases in between. The length of the CDR3 is 15 residues. The germline V gene encodes CDR1 DFQATT and CDR2 SNEGSKA (reference sequence). The CDR3 is CSASAGRTSQETQYF. In DNA, the CDR3 is TGCAGTGCTAGTGCGGGCAGGACAAGCCAAGAGACCCAGTACTTC.

The genes are TRBV10-2 and TRBJ2-7; TRBD1 agrees at 7 bases. The CDR3 is made up of 14 amino acids. The trim removed 5 bases at V and 0 bases at J, leaving 4 bases unmatched. CDR1 and CDR2 from the germline V gene are WSHSY and SAAADI. CDR3: CASSWTGSSYEQYF. For the CDR3, the DNA is TGCGCCAGCAGTTGGACAGGCAGCTCCTACGAGCAGTACTTC.

The chain joins TRBV5-1 to TRBJ2-1; TRBD1 is a possible D gene (5 bases). CDR3 size: 15 residues. V shed 6 bases and J shed 0 bases, with 13 bases lying between them. The germline gives CDR1 SGHRS, CDR2 YFSETQ. The CDR3 DNA sequence: TGCGCCAGCAAACTTACAGGCAGCTCCTACAATGAGCAGTTCTTC. Translating it yields CASKLTGSSYNEQFF.

The chain has TRBV5-1 and TRBJ2-1, with 7 bases matching TRBD1. Germline loops: CDR1 SGHRS, CDR2 YFSETQ. J was trimmed by 4 bases and V by 3 bases; bases with no gene match: 7. The CDR3 length is 15 residues. The CDR3 region has the DNA TGCGCCAGCAGCTCAACGGGACAGACGTACAATGAGCAGTTCTTC. This translates into CASSSTGQTYNEQFF.

The V gene is TRBV27, the J gene TRBJ2-4, with D possibly TRBD2 on 6 matching bases. CDR1 is MNHEY, CDR2 SMNVEV, per germline (reference sequence). The CDR3 spans 13 residues. Between the trimmed V and J ends, which lost 5 bases and 7 bases, there was a span of 12 bases. CDR3 residues: CASSGSGRNIQYF. As DNA, the CDR3 is TGTGCCAGCAGTGGGTCAGGGAGGAACATTCAGTACTTC.

This rearrangement joins TRBV19 to TRBJ1-1, with no clear D. The CDR3 contains 13 residues. CDR1 and CDR2 from the germline V gene are LNHDA and SQIVND (reference sequence). The ends were cut back, 5 bases at V and 5 bases at J, with 12 bases in the middle. The CDR3 is CASSSRGLTEAFF. As DNA, the CDR3 is TGTGCCAGTAGTTCAAGAGGTCTGACTGAAGCTTTCTTT.

The chain has TRBV27 and TRBJ1-2, with 7 bases fitting TRBD1. Germline V lookup: CDR1 MNHEY, CDR2 SMNVEV (reference sequence). The CDR3 is 15 residues long. J was trimmed by 5 bases and V by 6 bases; bases with no gene match: 12. The CDR3 sequence is CASRVQGGGVYGYTF. CDR3 coding DNA: TGTGCCAGCAGGGTCCAGGGGGGTGGGGTATATGGCTACACCTTC.

This clone was detected only once. The CDR3 coding sequence is TGTGCCAGCTCGGACACGGGACAGATCCAAGAGACCCAGTACTTC. Protein product: CASSDTGQIQETQYF. The chain employs TRBV18 and TRBJ2-5, with TRBD1 identical over 7 bases. Germline assignment: CDR1 KGHSH and CDR2 LQKENI. CDR3 size: 15 residues. V was clipped by 6 bases and J by 1 base; unmatched bases: 8.

This rearrangement joins TRBV5-1 to TRBJ1-1; 7 bases are shared with TRBD1. Germline CDR1 SGHRS, CDR2 YFSETQ. The CDR3 loop spans 15 amino acids. Unmatched junction bases numbered 9, after V lost 2 bases and J lost 5 bases. CDR3 DNA sequence: TGCGCCAGCAGCTTCCAGGGGGGTGGAGAGACTGAAGCTTTCTTT. This codes for CASSFQGGGETEAFF.

V gene TRBV4-2 combines with J gene TRBJ1-2; D might be TRBD1 (5 bases). V was cut by 1 base and J by 7 bases, with 13 bases left in between. Germline V gene sequence: CDR1 LGHNA, CDR2 YNFKEQ. The length of the CDR3 is 14 residues. CDR3 bases: TGTGCCAGCAGCCAAGGGCCGGCTCAGGGTGGCTACACCTTC. This gives the protein CASSQGPAQGGYTF.

The chain couples TRBV5-4 to TRBJ2-7, with TRBD1 identical over 11 bases. CDR1 and CDR2 from the germline V gene are SGHNT and YYREEE (reference sequence). The J segment lost 3 bases and the V segment lost 3 bases, leaving 8 bases of the junction unmatched. This CDR3 comprises 16 residues. The CDR3 here is CASSSRGQGAFYEQYF. The CDR3 DNA follows: TGTGCCAGCAGCTCACGAGGACAGGGGGCCTTCTACGAGCAGTACTTC.

The V gene is TRBV10-3, the J gene TRBJ2-5; 15 positions match TRBD2. V trimming: 9 bases; J trimming: 5 bases; junction bases outside the gene matches: 7. This CDR3 has 15 residues. Per the germline V gene, CDR1 is ENHRY and CDR2 is SYGVKD. The CDR3 sequence is CAIGTSGGNGETQYF. The CDR3, as DNA: TGTGCCATTGGGACTAGCGGGGGGAATGGGGAGACCCAGTACTTC.

The rearrangement uses TRBV9 and TRBJ2-5, with unresolved D. The length of the CDR3 is 13 residues. Germline V lookup: CDR1 SGDLS, CDR2 YYNGEE. V gave up 0 bases and J gave up 1 base, with 4 bases separating them. The CDR3 region has the DNA TGTGCCAGCAGCGTAGGGCCCCAAGAGACCCAGTACTTC. The encoded protein is CASSVGPQETQYF.

This clone has a handful of counts. This chain uses TRBV28 with TRBJ1-1; a weak D match, TRBD1 (5 bases). Per the germline V gene, CDR1 is MDHEN and CDR2 is SYDVKM. The CDR3 extends over 16 amino acids. The V gene lost 3 bases and the J gene lost 0 bases, with 14 bases spanning the gap. The CDR3 spells CASSFAGGGLNTEAFF. The CDR3 coding sequence is TGTGCCAGCAGTTTTGCCGGGGGGGGGTTGAACACTGAAGCTTTCTTT.

This clone was seen a few times. CDR3 DNA sequence: TGTGCCAGCAGCTTAGCGAGGGACAGGAACTATGGCTACACCTTC. Its translation: CASSLARDRNYGYTF. The chain links TRBV7-2 to TRBJ1-2, with 8 positions matching TRBD1. CDR3 length equals 15 residues. The trim removed 0 bases at V and 2 bases at J, leaving 2 bases unmatched. Germline values: CDR1 SGHTA, CDR2 FQGNSA.

This rearrangement joins TRBV2 to TRBJ1-2; D unresolved. The CDR3 consists of 15 residues. Germline V CDR1 and CDR2: SNHLY, FYNNEI. The V gene lost 3 bases and the J gene lost 4 bases, with 15 bases spanning the gap. The CDR3 reads CASSDSFRLSYGYTF. The CDR3 nucleotides read TGTGCCAGCAGTGATAGTTTCAGGCTGAGCTATGGCTACACCTTC.

This chain links TRBV4-3 with TRBJ2-1, with 11 nucleotides matching TRBD1. The CDR3 covers 16 residues. With 1 base clipped from V and 6 bases from J, the junction kept 5 bases outside the gene matches. CDR1 LGHNA and CDR2 YSLEER come from the germline V gene. CDR3 bases: TGCGCCAGCAGCCAAGTCAAGGGACAGGGGGGCAATGAGCAGTTCTTC. Protein sequence: CASSQVKGQGGNEQFF.

The genes are TRBV7-6 and TRBJ2-6; D possibly corresponds to TRBD1 (6 bases). V was cut by 4 bases and J by 0 bases, with 16 bases left in between. The CDR3 has 18 residues. Germline V lookup: CDR1 SGHVS, CDR2 FNYEAQ. For the CDR3, the DNA is TGTGCCAGCAGCTCTCGAGGGGGAGACGCCTCTGGGGCCAACGTCCTGACTTTC. Translation gives CASSSRGGDASGANVLTF.

The rearrangement uses TRBV27 and TRBJ2-7, with TRBD1 as a possible D gene (6 bases). CDR1 MNHEY and CDR2 SMNVEV come from the germline V gene (reference sequence). The CDR3 has 15 residues. Between the trimmed V and J ends, which lost 3 bases and 2 bases, there was a span of 14 bases. CDR3 protein: CASSFARGSPYEQYF. In nucleotides, the CDR3 is TGTGCCAGCAGTTTCGCCAGGGGAAGCCCCTACGAGCAGTACTTC.

This chain uses TRBV5-4 with TRBJ1-4; D possibly corresponds to TRBD1 (5 bases). The V end was cut by 5 bases, the J end by 0 bases, with 11 bases between. The CDR3 is 15 amino acids. Germline CDR1 is SGHNT and CDR2 is YYREEE (reference sequence). The CDR3 loop reads CASSPGMATNEKLFF. The CDR3 nucleotides are TGTGCCAGCAGTCCAGGGATGGCAACTAATGAAAAACTGTTTTTT.

V gene TRBV11-3 combines with J gene TRBJ2-2, with TRBD1 matching over 7 bases. The V gene's germline CDR1 is SGHNT and CDR2 YENEEA. This CDR3 has 14 residues. The V gene end was trimmed by 3 bases and the J gene end by 10 bases; junction bases not matched to a gene: 8. This CDR3 reads CASSFRTGAAELFF. The CDR3 nucleotides are TGTGCCAGCAGCTTTCGGACAGGTGCAGCGGAGCTGTTTTTT.

The rearrangement uses TRBV11-2 and TRBJ2-2; TRBD2 matches at 13 bases. Looked up from germline, CDR1 is SGHAT and CDR2 is FQNNGV. The V gene end was trimmed by 2 bases and the J gene end by 6 bases; junction bases not matched to a gene: 0. CDR3 length equals 15 residues. The CDR3 region is CASSLTSGGAGELFF. CDR3 DNA: TGTGCCAGCAGCTTAACTAGCGGGGGGGCCGGGGAGCTGTTTTTT.

Comments on this clone: The junction departs from the called germline gene at one end, perhaps through a read error. This chain connects TRBV2 to TRBJ2-7; possible D gene TRBD2, 5 bases. Germline V lookup: CDR1 SNHLY, CDR2 FYNNEI. There are 14 residues in the CDR3. The CDR3 nucleotides read TGTGCCAGCAGTGAAGCGCAAGGACTGGGCGAGAAGTACTTC. Amino acid sequence: CASSEAQGLGEKYF.

The chain combines TRBV5-4 with TRBJ2-3, with TRBD2 as a possible D gene (6 bases). Between the trimmed V and J ends, which lost 8 bases and 0 bases, there was a span of 16 bases. The length of the CDR3 is 15 residues. Germline loops: CDR1 SGHNT, CDR2 YYREEE (reference sequence). The CDR3 region has the DNA TGTGCCAGTCGGAAGGCGGGGACTAGCACAGATACGCAGTATTTT. Protein: CASRKAGTSTDTQYF.

The rearrangement uses TRBV25-1 and TRBJ1-6; D is perhaps TRBD1 (6 bases). V shed 10 bases and J shed 1 base, with 14 bases lying between them. There are 15 residues in the CDR3. In germline, CDR1 is MGHDK, CDR2 SYGVNS. CDR3 DNA sequence: TGTGCCACCGGACAGCAGGGGTCCTATAATTCACCCCTCCACTTT. Amino acids: CATGQQGSYNSPLHF.